The rows below give T cell receptor beta chains drawn from one sample of a study of prognosis after radiotherapy for stage I lung cancer. Using its own MiXCR run on the multiplex PCR reads, TCRdb lists one record per CDR3 protein. The sample includes about 21,000 distinct CDR3 sequences, more than 40% of them seen just once. The material was PBMCs, obtained before or after stereotactic body radiation therapy (not recorded which). Receptor source: a donor aged 50 or older with non-small cell lung cancer. The CDR3 runs from the conserved cysteine through the conserved F or W. Each record gives: CDR3 protein, CDR3 DNA, D gene, J gene, V gene, clone size. D genes are given only for firm matches. The size field is filled for only some rows; it gives once, few, many or a size class.

CASSFRDRGVNEQFF | TGTGCCAGCAGTTTCCGCGACAGGGGCGTCAATGAGCAGTTCTTC | TRBD1 | TRBJ2-1 | TRBV6-2/TRBV6-3 | NA
CASSSGDRGNYQPQHF | TGTGCCAGCAGCTCCGGCGACAGGGGGAATTATCAGCCCCAGCATTTT | TRBD1 | TRBJ1-5 | TRBV7-2 | many
CASSLTVQVELFF | TGTGCCAGCAGCTTGACGGTTCAGGTGGAGCTTTTTTTT | NA | TRBJ2-2 | TRBV7-8 | NA
CASSLTAGGYTF | TGTGCCAGCAGCTTAACCGCAGGTGGCTACACCTTC | NA | TRBJ1-2 | TRBV6-1 | many
CASSRKNRETQYF | TGTGCCAGCAGTCGAAAAAACAGGGAGACCCAGTACTTC | NA | TRBJ2-5 | TRBV2 | NA
CASSLGQETDTQYF | TGTGCCAGCAGTTTGGGACAGGAGACAGATACGCAGTATTTT | TRBD1 | TRBJ2-3 | TRBV27 | many
CASSLGQVQGEKLFF | TGTGCCAGCTCATTAGGACAGGTCCAAGGTGAAAAACTGTTTTTT | TRBD1 | TRBJ1-4 | TRBV18 | many
CATSIVLAAQELFF | TGTGCCACCAGCATAGTCTTAGCGGCTCAGGAGCTGTTTTTT | NA | TRBJ2-2 | TRBV15 | NA
CASSLAGAFNEQFF | TGTGCCAGCAGTTTAGCGGGAGCGTTTAATGAGCAGTTCTTC | TRBD2 | TRBJ2-1 | TRBV28 | many
CASSSDLGLAGVSYEQYF | TGTGCCAGCAGCTCCGACCTGGGACTAGCGGGAGTCTCTTACGAGCAGTACTTC | TRBD2 | TRBJ2-7 | TRBV11-3 | medium-sized
CAAQGGRYGNEQFF | TGTGCCGCCCAGGGGGGTCGGTACGGTAATGAGCAGTTCTTC | NA | TRBJ2-1 | TRBV19 | NA
CASSLQSGEQFF | TGTGCCAGCAGTTTACAATCGGGTGAGCAGTTCTTC | NA | TRBJ2-1 | TRBV28 | many
CASSRTGETEAFF | TGTGCCAGCAGTCGGACAGGGGAGACTGAAGCTTTCTTT | TRBD1 | TRBJ1-1 | TRBV2 | many
CSARDPRTDRYEQYF | TGCAGTGCTAGAGACCCCAGGACAGATCGCTACGAGCAGTACTTC | NA | TRBJ2-7 | TRBV20-1 | many
CASSRLAGGSYNEQFF | TGTGCCAGCAGTCGTCTAGCGGGAGGATCCTACAATGAGCAGTTCTTC | TRBD2 | TRBJ2-1 | TRBV27 | many
CASSPHQGNINYTF | TGTGCCAGCAGCCCTCATCAGGGTAATATTAACTACACCTTC | NA | TRBJ1-2 | TRBV7-9 | many
CASSQDDPTSNQPQHF | TGCGCCAGCAGCCAAGATGACCCAACCTCCAATCAGCCCCAGCATTTT | NA | TRBJ1-5 | TRBV4-1 | NA
CSAREQTSGRPYEQFF | TGCAGTGCTAGAGAGCAGACTAGCGGGAGGCCATATGAGCAGTTCTTC | TRBD2 | TRBJ2-1 | TRBV20-1 | many
CASSGAAGPGNEQFF | TGTGCCAGCAGCGGGGCCGCAGGGCCAGGCAATGAGCAGTTCTTC | NA | TRBJ2-1 | TRBV11-2 | many
CASGSLPVQWTDTQYF | TGTGCTAGTGGTTCGCTGCCGGTACAGTGGACAGATACGCAGTATTTT | NA | TRBJ2-3 | TRBV12-5 | NA
CATTDSPTGVYSGANVLTF | TGTGCCACCACTGACTCCCCGACAGGGGTGTACTCTGGGGCCAACGTCCTGACTTTC | TRBD1 | TRBJ2-6 | TRBV24-1 | once
CASSRPGLAWSNEQFF | TGTGCCAGCAGCCGTCCGGGACTAGCGTGGTCCAATGAGCAGTTCTTC | TRBD2 | TRBJ2-1 | TRBV6-1 | many
CASSQGQYNEQFF | TGTGCCAGCAGTCAGGGACAATACAATGAGCAGTTCTTC | NA | TRBJ2-1 | TRBV9 | many
CASSSTGSSSYEQYF | TGTGCCAGCAGTTCGACAGGGTCTAGCTCCTACGAGCAGTACTTC | TRBD1 | TRBJ2-7 | TRBV6-2/TRBV6-3 | NA
CASSQGPTQETQYF | TGTGCCAGCAGCCAGGGACCGACTCAAGAGACCCAGTACTTC | NA | TRBJ2-5 | TRBV7-2 | many
CASSFHENTGELFF | TGTGCCAGCAGCTTCCACGAGAACACCGGGGAGCTGTTTTTT | NA | TRBJ2-2 | TRBV11-3 | NA
CASSVEAGNQPQHF | TGTGCCAGCAGCGTAGAGGCGGGAAATCAGCCCCAGCATTTT | NA | TRBJ1-5 | TRBV9 | many
CASWLGGNTEAFF | TGTGCCAGCTGGTTAGGGGGGAACACTGAAGCTTTCTTT | NA | TRBJ1-1 | TRBV2 | many
CAISEGTGAANYGYTF | TGTGCCATCAGTGAGGGGACAGGGGCCGCTAACTATGGCTACACCTTC | TRBD1 | TRBJ1-2 | TRBV10-3 | many
CASSVGTPNTGELFF | TGTGCCAGCAGTGTAGGGACACCGAACACCGGGGAGCTGTTTTTT | NA | TRBJ2-2 | TRBV6-1 | many
CASSLVPSLEHTYEQYF | TGTGCCAGCAGCTTGGTCCCCTCGCTCGAGCACACCTACGAGCAGTACTTC | NA | TRBJ2-7 | TRBV5-8 | many
CASSLEGFQSREQYF | TGTGCCAGCAGCTTAGAGGGTTTCCAGTCCCGTGAGCAGTACTTC | NA | TRBJ2-7 | TRBV11-2 | once
CASSLRGSGANVLTF | TGTGCCAGCAGCTTAAGGGGTTCTGGGGCCAACGTCCTGACTTTC | NA | TRBJ2-6 | TRBV11-3 | medium-sized
CASQQLFLGQGARGANVLTF | TGTGCCAGCCAGCAGTTATTTTTAGGACAGGGGGCGCGAGGGGCCAACGTCCTGACTTTC | TRBD1 | TRBJ2-6 | TRBV27 | many
CASSQIQGNQPQHF | TGCGCCAGCAGCCAAATCCAGGGGAATCAGCCCCAGCATTTT | NA | TRBJ1-5 | TRBV4-1 | NA
CASSLMGYEQYF | TGTGCCAGCAGTTTAATGGGCTACGAGCAGTACTTC | NA | TRBJ2-7 | TRBV12-3/TRBV12-4 | NA
CASSRDRFVTGELFF | TGTGCCAGCAGCCGGGACAGGTTTGTGACCGGGGAGCTGTTTTTT | TRBD1 | TRBJ2-2 | TRBV11-3 | NA
CASSLFAQNTGELFF | TGTGCCAGCAGCTTATTTGCCCAGAACACCGGGGAGCTGTTTTTT | NA | TRBJ2-2 | TRBV11-2 | medium-sized
CASSLGEGLVGSGEQFF | TGTGCCAGCAGCTTAGGTGAGGGACTAGTGGGGTCAGGTGAGCAGTTCTTC | TRBD2 | TRBJ2-1 | TRBV7-2 | many
CASSLGGAGQETQYF | TGTGCTAGCAGCTTAGGGGGGGCTGGGCAAGAGACCCAGTACTTC | NA | TRBJ2-5 | TRBV7-7 | many
CASSRQLRAGELFF | TGTGCCAGCAGCCGACAGCTGAGGGCCGGGGAGCTGTTTTTT | NA | TRBJ2-2 | TRBV5-8 | NA
CASRSGTSGRHTQYF | TGCGCCAGCAGGTCCGGGACTAGCGGGAGACATACGCAGTATTTT | TRBD2 | TRBJ2-3 | TRBV10-2 | many
CASTRGRDIYSPLHF | TGTGCCAGCACCCGAGGGAGGGACATTTATTCACCCCTCCACTTT | NA | TRBJ1-6 | TRBV3-1 | NA
CASSIEGGNTGELFF | TGTGCCAGTAGTATCGAGGGGGGGAACACCGGGGAGCTGTTTTTT | NA | TRBJ2-2 | TRBV19 | many
CSSSSTWGTGKSYNEQFF | TGTTCCAGCAGTTCTACATGGGGCACGGGCAAGTCCTACAATGAGCAGTTCTTC | NA | TRBJ2-1 | TRBV12-3/TRBV12-4 | NA
CASSLFRDRYGYTF | TGTGCCAGCAGTTTATTCAGGGATCGATATGGCTACACCTTC | NA | TRBJ1-2 | TRBV28 | many
CASSTPRQVDNSPLHF | TGTGCCAGCAGCACACCCCGGCAGGTCGACAATTCACCCCTCCACTTT | NA | TRBJ1-6 | TRBV7-9 | NA
CASRFVKGERPDTQYF | TGTGCCTCACGCTTCGTCAAAGGGGAGAGGCCAGATACGCAGTATTTT | NA | TRBJ2-3 | TRBV30 | many
CASSLGQGNDYGYTF | TGTGCCAGCAGCTTAGGACAGGGGAACGACTATGGCTACACCTTC | TRBD1 | TRBJ1-2 | TRBV5-5 | many